The present T cell receptor (beta chain) was sequenced within a study of beta chain features in type 1 diabetes. CD4+ naive, central memory, regulatory and stem cell-like memory subsets were isolated by sorting on CD45RO/CCR7/CD25/CD127/CD95/CD27. Study-wide findings and caveats: Any role of HLA type in TCRB rearrangement remained unresolved here.

The CDR3 has 14 amino acids. CDR1 MNHEY and CDR2 SMNVEV come from the germline V gene (reference sequence). Between the trimmed V and J ends, which lost 2 bases and 4 bases, there was a span of 9 bases. Details on this clone: The target antigen is unknown.

Isolated RNA was reverse transcribed in full, so expressed TCRB transcripts were sequenced. Here immunoSEQ multiplex PCR was the method, and the copy in TCRdb shows in-frame clones only, minus some. Of hundreds of thousands of clones detected, over 65% appear once; the ten largest clones hold about 0.05%. The chain couples TRBV27 to TRBJ2-4; D possibly corresponds to TRBD1 (5 bases). The sequenced material came from naive CD4+ T cells from blood. This receptor was obtained from a man under 40 in good health. The CDR3: CASSLGQGKNIQYF. For the CDR3, the DNA is TGTGCCAGCAGTTTAGGTCAGGGAAAAAACATTCAGTACTTC.